A selection of T cell receptor beta chains follows, all from one sample in a study of cytomegalovirus exposure and HLA in healthy donors. Data came from immunoSEQ multiplex PCR; TCRdb stores just in-frame clones and leaves some out. Of 65,000 to 80,000 clones in the sample, less than 80% were seen once. The sequencing input was PBMCs. The receptors shown here come from a woman in her 40s in good health and CMV-seropositive. Each CDR3 is given with its conserved first and last residue. D genes are given only for firm matches. Size tells how often a clone was seen (once, few, many) or the class of an expanded clone, and some rows leave it out.

>.|TRBV4-1|TRBJ2-7|.
CASSQAQGSYEQYF
TGCGCCAGCAGCCAAGCGCAGGGGTCGTACGAGCAGTACTTC
>.|TRBV30|TRBJ1-6|.
CAWTPPRVGSPLHF
TGTGCCTGGACCCCCCCCAGGGTAGGATCACCCCTCCACTTT
>.|TRBV11-2|TRBJ1-2|.
CASSLPRQEYGYTF
TGTGCCAGCAGCCTACCTCGACAGGAGTATGGCTACACCTTC
>.|TRBV18|TRBJ2-7|.
CASSTYDRTYEQYF
TGTGCCAGCTCAACCTACGACAGGACCTACGAGCAGTACTTC
>.|TRBV18|TRBJ1-6|TRBD1
CASSTGTGTNNSPLHF
TGTGCCAGCTCGACCGGGACAGGGACAAATAATTCACCCCTCCACTTT
>once|TRBV5-1|TRBJ2-7|TRBD2
CASSQWSGASYEQYF
TGCGCCAGCAGCCAATGGAGCGGGGCCTCCTACGAGCAGTACTTC
>.|TRBV2|TRBJ1-2|TRBD1
CASTGTGGAYGYTF
TGTGCCAGCACGGGGACAGGGGGCGCGTATGGCTACACCTTC
>.|TRBV30|TRBJ2-7|TRBD2
CAWSPGGWRSYEQYF
TGTGCCTGGAGTCCGGGGGGTTGGCGGTCCTACGAGCAGTACTTC
>.|TRBV18|TRBJ2-1|TRBD1
CASSPSRGSGEQFF
TGTGCCAGCTCACCTTCCAGGGGGAGCGGTGAGCAGTTCTTC
>once|TRBV25-1|TRBJ2-5|TRBD1
CASSERGQGETQYF
TGTGCCAGCAGCGAAAGGGGACAGGGAGAGACCCAGTACTTC
>.|TRBV2|TRBJ2-7|TRBD2
CASSERPSLAGGWEQYF
TGTGCCAGCAGTGAAAGGCCCAGTTTAGCGGGGGGATGGGAGCAGTACTTC